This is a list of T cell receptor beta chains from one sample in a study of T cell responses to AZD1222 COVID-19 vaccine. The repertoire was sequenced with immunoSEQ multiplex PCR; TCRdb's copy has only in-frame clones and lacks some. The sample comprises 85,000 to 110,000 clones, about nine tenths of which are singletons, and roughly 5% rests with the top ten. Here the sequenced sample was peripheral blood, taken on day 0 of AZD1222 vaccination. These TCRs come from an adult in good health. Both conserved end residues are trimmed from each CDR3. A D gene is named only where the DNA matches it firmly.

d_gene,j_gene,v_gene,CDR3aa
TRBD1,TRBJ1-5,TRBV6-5,ASSSRQGRNQPQH
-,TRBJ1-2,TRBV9,ASSVVADSLGYT
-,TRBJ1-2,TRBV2,ASSATGGRGGYT
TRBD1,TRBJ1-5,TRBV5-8,ASSPRTGSQPQH
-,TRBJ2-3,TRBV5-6,ASSLNPSTDTQY
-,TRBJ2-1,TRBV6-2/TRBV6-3,ASSYLTGYNEQF
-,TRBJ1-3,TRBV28,ASTPGGARGNTIY
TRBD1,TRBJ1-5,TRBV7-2,ASSTMGQGNSQPQH
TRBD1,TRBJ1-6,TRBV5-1,ASSLAGWTGVANSPLH
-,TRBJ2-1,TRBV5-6,ASSWRDKPYNEQF
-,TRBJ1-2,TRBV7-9,ARGAYYGYT
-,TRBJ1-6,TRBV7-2,ASRVGVNSPLH
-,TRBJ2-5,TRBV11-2,ASSPEVETQY
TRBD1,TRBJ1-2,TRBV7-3,ASSRDRGDSGYT
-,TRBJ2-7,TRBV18,ASSPRDVNEQY
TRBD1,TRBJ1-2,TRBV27,ASSYFSTGGSHGYT
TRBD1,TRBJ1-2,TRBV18,ASSPPNRGLYGYT
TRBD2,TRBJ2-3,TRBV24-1,ATSGTSGGGTDTQY
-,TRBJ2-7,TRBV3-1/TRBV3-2,ASSQGSYEQY
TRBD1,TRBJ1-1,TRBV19,ASSIGPTGGSEAF
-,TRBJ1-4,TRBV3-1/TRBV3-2,ASSQDRAVHGLSTNEKLF
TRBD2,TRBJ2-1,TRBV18,ASSPQRGGAGDEQF